The clone carrying this T cell receptor beta chain was found a few times. Its antigen is unidentified. Making the bulk TCR libraries relied on previously described methods and listed TCR primers. Each CDR3 protein gets one entry after TCRdb re-called the PCR reads with MiXCR. The data contain about 510,000 distinct CDR3 sequences, 20% to 25% of them singletons. Trimming removed 7 bases from V and 3 bases from J; junction bases left unmatched: 11. Germline CDR1 reads MNHEY; CDR2 reads SMNVEV (reference sequence). The CDR3 extends over 15 amino acids. This specimen belongs to a study of molecular identifiers for immune sequencing clone quantification. Findings of the study overall: Over 99% of CMV-specific effector molecules, but under 1% of naive ones, were in clones above 20 copies.

This receptor was taken from a human donor in good health. Some libraries in this study had Jurkat cell RNA spiked in. V and J are TRBV27 and TRBJ2-7, with 8 bases that match TRBD1. The sample was naive CD8+ T cells from blood, with Jurkat cell RNA spiked in. Subset: FACS-sorted CD8+CD4-CCR7+CD45RA+ naive T cells. CDR3 sequence (DNA): TGTGCCAGCAACCCAACAGGGGGAGCCCTCTACGAGCAGTACTTC. As protein: CASNPTGGALYEQYF.